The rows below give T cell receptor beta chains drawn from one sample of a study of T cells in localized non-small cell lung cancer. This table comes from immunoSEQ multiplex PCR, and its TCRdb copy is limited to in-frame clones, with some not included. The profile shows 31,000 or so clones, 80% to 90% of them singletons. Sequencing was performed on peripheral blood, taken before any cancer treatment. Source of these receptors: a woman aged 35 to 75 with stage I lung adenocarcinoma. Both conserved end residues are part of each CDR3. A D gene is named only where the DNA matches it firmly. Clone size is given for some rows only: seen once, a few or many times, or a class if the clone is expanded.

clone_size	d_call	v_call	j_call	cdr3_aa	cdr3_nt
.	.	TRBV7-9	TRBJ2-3	CASSLLEVGSTDTQYF	TGTGCCAGCAGCTTATTAGAGGTGGGATCCACAGATACGCAGTATTTT
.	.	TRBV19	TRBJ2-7	CASSVDYAGDEQYF	TGTGCCAGTAGTGTGGACTACGCCGGGGACGAGCAGTACTTC
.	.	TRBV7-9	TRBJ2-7	CASSFDSYEQYF	TGTGCCAGCAGCTTCGACTCCTACGAGCAGTACTTC
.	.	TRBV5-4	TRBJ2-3	CASSQRGSTDTQYF	TGTGCCAGCAGCCAAAGGGGCAGCACAGATACGCAGTATTTT
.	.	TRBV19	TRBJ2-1	CASSIGAVGAYNEQFF	TGTGCCAGTAGTATCGGGGCTGTCGGAGCCTACAATGAGCAGTTCTTC
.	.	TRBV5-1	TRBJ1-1	CASSLGEITEAFF	TGCGCCAGCAGCTTGGGGGAGATCACTGAAGCTTTCTTT
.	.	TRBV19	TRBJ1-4	CASSIWAATNEKLFF	TGTGCCAGTAGTATTTGGGCTGCAACTAATGAAAAACTGTTTTTT
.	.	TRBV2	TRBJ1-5	CASSAGQSNQPQHF	TGTGCCAGCAGTGCCGGACAGAGCAATCAGCCCCAGCATTTT
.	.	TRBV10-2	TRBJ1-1	CASSALDSDTEAFF	TGCGCCAGCAGCGCCCTGGACAGCGACACTGAAGCTTTCTTT
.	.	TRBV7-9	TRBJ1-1	CASSFSTQNTEAFF	TGTGCCAGCAGCTTCTCGACACAAAACACTGAAGCTTTCTTT
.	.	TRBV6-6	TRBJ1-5	CASSPGGHNQPQHF	TGTGCCAGCAGTCCGGGGGGGCACAATCAGCCCCAGCATTTT
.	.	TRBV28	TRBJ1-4	CASSSVFEKLFF	TGTGCCAGCAGTTCGGTTTTCGAAAAACTGTTTTTT
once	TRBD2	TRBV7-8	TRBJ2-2	CARTTARAGGPGTGELFF	TGTGCCAGGACAACAGCAAGGGCGGGAGGGCCAGGGACCGGGGAGCTGTTTTTT
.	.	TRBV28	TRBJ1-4	CASSDRVHNEKLFF	TGTGCCAGCAGTGACCGGGTCCACAATGAAAAACTGTTTTTT
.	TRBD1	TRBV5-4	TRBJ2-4	CASSSSRDRAKNIQYF	TGTGCCAGCAGCTCAAGCCGGGACAGAGCCAAAAACATTCAGTACTTC
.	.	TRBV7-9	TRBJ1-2	CASSFQAGYYGYTF	TGTGCCAGCAGCTTCCAGGCAGGCTACTATGGCTACACCTTC